The clone carrying this T cell receptor (beta chain) was counted only a few times. Its specificity is not known. TCRdb re-called the RT-PCR reads with MiXCR, one entry per CDR3 protein. Of some 640,000 distinct CDR3 sequences listed, roughly 13% are singletons. V was clipped by 5 bases and J by 1 base; unmatched bases: 12. The CDR3 runs to 17 residues. CDR1 and CDR2 (germline): DFQATT, SNEGSKA (reference sequence). This record belongs to a study of response to subunit inactivated influenza vaccine. Study-level results: Authors suggested each seasonal influenza vaccination recruits few new T cells.

This receptor was identified in a man aged 50-60 years who received an inactivated influenza vaccine. The chain has TRBV20-1 and TRBJ2-3, with 10 bases matching TRBD2. The sequences come from PBMCs from blood, collected approximately 15 days before vaccination. The CDR3: CSAPGGLAGARTDTQYF. Written as DNA, the CDR3 is TGCAGTGCTCCAGGGGGTCTAGCGGGGGCTCGCACAGATACGCAGTATTTT.